The 14 T cell receptor beta chains given below trace back to one sample, sequenced in a study of blood T cell repertoires in COVID-19. TCRdb's table, derived via immunoSEQ multiplex PCR, lists solely in-frame clones and lacks some. The table lists 220,000 or so clones, 80% to 85% of them singletons. The sequenced material came from PBMCs or T cells enriched from blood (not recorded which). The receptors derive from a middle-aged woman who had recovered from COVID-19.

The rearrangement uses TRBV28 and TRBJ1-2, with 7 bases that match TRBD1. Trimming cost V 9 bases and J 5 bases; bases outside gene matches: 9. The CDR3 covers 13 residues. Germline CDR1 MDHEN, CDR2 SYDVKM. The CDR3 sequence: CASRQGIYYGYTF. The CDR3 nucleotides read TGTGCCAGTCGACAGGGTATTTATTATGGCTACACCTTC.

Remarks on this clone: Within the sample, other DNA sequences also encode this same CDR3. The V call is TRBV28, the J call TRBJ1-2; 8 nucleotides match TRBD1. CDR1 is MDHEN and CDR2 is SYDVKM in the germline V gene. The CDR3 totals 12 residues. The V and J ends lost 4 bases and 8 bases, in that order; junction bases with no gene match: 3. In DNA form, the CDR3 reads TGTGCCAGCAGTTCACAGGGGGTAGGCTACACCTTC. It codes for CASSSQGVGYTF.

The chain employs TRBV28 and TRBJ1-5; D gene ambiguous. Looked up from germline, CDR1 is MDHEN and CDR2 is SYDVKM. The CDR3 extends over 12 amino acids. The ends were cut back, 2 bases at V and 7 bases at J, with 6 bases in the middle. CDR3 coding DNA: TGTGCCAGCAGTTTAATGGGCCAGCCCCAGCATTTT. Its translation is CASSLMGQPQHF.

This clone has just one count. The chain employs TRBV28 and TRBJ1-6; 9 nucleotides match TRBD1. V lost 3 bases and J lost 9; bases outside the gene matches: 3. Germline assignment: CDR1 MDHEN and CDR2 SYDVKM. The CDR3 runs to 14 residues. CDR3 protein: CASSLTGGGSPLHF. CDR3 nucleotide sequence: TGTGCCAGCAGTTTGACAGGGGGGGGTTCACCCCTCCACTTT. The complete variable domain, with remaining parts taken from reference TRBV28 and TRBJ1-6, reads DVKVTQSSRYLVKRTGEKVFLECVQDMDHENMFWYRQDPGLGLRLIYFSYDVKMKEKGDIPEGYSVSREKKERFSLILESASTNQTSMYLCASSLTGGGSPLHFGNGTRLTVT.

This clone has just one count. The V gene is TRBV5-1, the J gene TRBJ2-3; 16 bases line up with TRBD2. The CDR3 contains 16 residues. CDR1 and CDR2 from the germline V gene are SGHRS and YFSETQ. V trimming: 4 bases; J trimming: 7 bases; junction bases outside the gene matches: 6. The CDR3 DNA reads TGCGCCAGCAGCGGGGGACTAGCGGGAGGGCCGTATACGCAGTATTTT. It yields the protein CASSGGLAGGPYTQYF.

This clone was seen only once. The chain combines TRBV28 with TRBJ2-1, with D perhaps TRBD1 (6 bases). Germline loops: CDR1 MDHEN, CDR2 SYDVKM. CDR3 length: 16 amino acids. V dropped 5 bases and J dropped 3 bases, with 17 bases sitting between them. CDR3 DNA sequence: TGTGCCAGCAGTAAAGGACAGTGGACTGGCTACAATGAGCAGTTCTTC. This translates into CASSKGQWTGYNEQFF.

In its sample, this clone was seen once. The chain uses TRBV6-5 and TRBJ1-3; the D gene is possibly TRBD1 (6 bases). This CDR3 region has 15 residues. Germline V gene sequence: CDR1 MNHEY, CDR2 SVGAGI. V gave up 11 bases and J gave up 4 bases, with 21 bases separating them. The CDR3 DNA follows: TGTGCCTTACACAGGGATTTGGATATCGGAAACACCATATATTTT. Protein product: CALHRDLDIGNTIYF.

This chain connects TRBV28 to TRBJ2-7; D not certain. The CDR3 is 14 residues long. The V gene's germline CDR1 is MDHEN and CDR2 SYDVKM. The V gene lost 3 bases and the J gene lost 1 base, with 10 bases spanning the gap. The CDR3 region is CASSFGPNSYEQYF. The CDR3 region has the DNA TGTGCCAGCAGTTTTGGCCCCAATTCCTACGAGCAGTACTTC.

The CDR3 DNA follows: TGTGCCAGCAGCTGGACGGACAGCTTATATGGCTACACCTTC. This translates into CASSWTDSLYGYTF. The chain is built from TRBV5-6 and TRBJ1-2; a weak D match, TRBD1 (6 bases). Germline CDR1 and CDR2: SGHDT and YYEEEE. The CDR3 is 14 residues long. The germline V and J ends were trimmed by 3 bases and 5 bases, with 14 bases remaining between them.

The chain uses TRBV5-4 and TRBJ1-2, with 10 bases aligning to TRBD1. Losses at the gene ends were 3 bases for V and 4 bases for J; bases not matched to a gene: 6. CDR3 length: 15 residues. Per germline, CDR1 SGHNT and CDR2 YYREEE (reference sequence). This CDR3 is CASSSDRGSIYGYTF. The CDR3 DNA reads TGTGCCAGCAGCTCGGACAGGGGGTCGATCTATGGCTACACCTTC.

This clone was picked up one time. CDR3 amino acids: CASSFGDRAYIQYF. The CDR3 DNA sequence: TGTGCCAGCAGCTTTGGAGACAGGGCGTACATTCAGTACTTC. The chain combines TRBV7-2 with TRBJ2-4; the match to TRBD1 covers 7 bases. V was clipped by 3 bases and J by 8 bases; unmatched bases: 7. Looked up from germline, CDR1 is SGHTA and CDR2 is FQGNSA. The CDR3 has 14 residues.

This clone was counted a few times. The rearrangement links TRBV30 to TRBJ1-5; D may be TRBD1 (6 bases). V was shortened by 5 bases and J by 4 bases, with 12 bases between the two germline ends. The CDR3 covers 13 residues. The germline gives CDR1 GTSNPN, CDR2 SVGIG (reference sequence). Written as DNA, the CDR3 is TGTGCCTGGGCCACAGGGCCTAATCAGCCCCAGCATTTT. Protein product: CAWATGPNQPQHF.

The rearrangement uses TRBV7-3 and TRBJ2-7; 8 nucleotides agree with TRBD2. With 2 bases clipped from V and 5 bases from J, the junction kept 14 bases outside the gene matches. CDR1 SGHTA and CDR2 FQGTGA come from the germline V gene. This CDR3 is 17 amino acids long. DNA for the CDR3: TGTGCCAGCAGCTTATCCCCGGGACTAGGGGGGGGCAACGAGCAGTACTTC. Protein product: CASSLSPGLGGGNEQYF.

The chain combines TRBV5-8 with TRBJ2-3; 9 nucleotides agree with TRBD2. The CDR3 runs to 15 residues. With 2 bases clipped from V and 2 bases from J, the junction kept 3 bases outside the gene matches. Germline V lookup: CDR1 SGHTS, CDR2 YDEGEE. The CDR3 protein is CASSLGLATTDTQYF. Here the CDR3 DNA reads TGTGCCAGCAGCTTAGGACTAGCGACCACAGATACGCAGTATTTT.